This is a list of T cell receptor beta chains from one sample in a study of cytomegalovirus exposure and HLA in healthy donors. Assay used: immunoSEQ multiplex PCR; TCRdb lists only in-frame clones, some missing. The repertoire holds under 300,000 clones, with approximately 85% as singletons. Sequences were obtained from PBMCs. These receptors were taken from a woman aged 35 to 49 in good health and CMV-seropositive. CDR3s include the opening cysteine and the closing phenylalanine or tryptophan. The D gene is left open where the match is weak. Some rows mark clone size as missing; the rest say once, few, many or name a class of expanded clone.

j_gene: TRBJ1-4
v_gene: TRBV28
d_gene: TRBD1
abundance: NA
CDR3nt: TGTGCCAGCAGTTCCACCCGGACAGGGGCTCGTGAAAAACTGTTTTTT
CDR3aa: CASSSTRTGAREKLFF

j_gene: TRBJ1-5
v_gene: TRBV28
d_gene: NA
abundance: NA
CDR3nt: TGTGCCAGCAGTGGGACGGGACTGTCTAGCAATCGGCCCCAGCATTTT
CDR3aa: CASSGTGLSSNRPQHF

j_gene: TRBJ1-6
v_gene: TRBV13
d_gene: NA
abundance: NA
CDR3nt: TGTGCCAGCAGCGCCCAGGGCTTACCCCTCCACTTT
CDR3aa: CASSAQGLPLHF

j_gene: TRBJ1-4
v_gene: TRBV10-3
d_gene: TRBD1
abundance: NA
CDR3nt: TGTGCCATCATTGAGGGGGCAGGGGATGAAAAACTGTTTTTT
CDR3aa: CAIIEGAGDEKLFF

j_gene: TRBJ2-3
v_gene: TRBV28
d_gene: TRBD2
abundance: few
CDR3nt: TGTGCCAGCAGCACTAGCGGGATTGGCACAGATACGCAGTATTTT
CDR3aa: CASSTSGIGTDTQYF

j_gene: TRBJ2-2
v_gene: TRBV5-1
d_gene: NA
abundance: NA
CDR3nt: TGCGCCAGCAGCTTGAATATTGTCACCGGGGAGCTGTTTTTT
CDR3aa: CASSLNIVTGELFF

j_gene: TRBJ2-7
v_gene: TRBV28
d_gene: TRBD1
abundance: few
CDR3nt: TGTGCCAGCAGTAGCGGGACAGGGCTTGACGAGCAGTACTTC
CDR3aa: CASSSGTGLDEQYF

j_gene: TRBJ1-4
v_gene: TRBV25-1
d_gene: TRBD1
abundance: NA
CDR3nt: TGTGCCAGCAGTGAAGGGGACAGGGACTTTGAAAAACTGTTTTTT
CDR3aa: CASSEGDRDFEKLFF

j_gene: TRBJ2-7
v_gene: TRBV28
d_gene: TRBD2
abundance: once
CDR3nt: TGTGCCAGCACCCCCTCGGGACTAGCGCCCTACGAGCAGTACTTC
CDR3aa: CASTPSGLAPYEQYF

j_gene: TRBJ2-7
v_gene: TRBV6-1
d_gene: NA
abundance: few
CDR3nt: TGTGCCACCCAACAGGGTCGGTCCTACGAGCAGTACTTC
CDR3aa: CATQQGRSYEQYF

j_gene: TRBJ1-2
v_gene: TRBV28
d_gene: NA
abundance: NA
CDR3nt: TGTGCCAGCAGTGTGACAGTGACAAAGTCGTATGGCTACACCTTC
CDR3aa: CASSVTVTKSYGYTF

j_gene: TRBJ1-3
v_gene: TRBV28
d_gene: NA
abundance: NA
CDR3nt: TGTGCCAGCAGCCGGGGTGGGGTGTTCAGCGGCACCATATATTTT
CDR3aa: CASSRGGVFSGTIYF

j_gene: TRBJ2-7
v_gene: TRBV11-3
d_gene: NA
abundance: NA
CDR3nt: TGTGCCAGCAGCTTCACCCAGGGTACCTACGAGCAGTACTTC
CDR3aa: CASSFTQGTYEQYF

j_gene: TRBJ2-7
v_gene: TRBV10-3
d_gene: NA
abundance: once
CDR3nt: TGTGCCATCAGTGAGGATACAGGGACGAAGTACTTC
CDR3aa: CAISEDTGTKYF

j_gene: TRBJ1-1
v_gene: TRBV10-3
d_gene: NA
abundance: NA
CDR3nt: TGTGCCATCAGGCTGACAGATTTGAACACTGAAGCTTTCTTT
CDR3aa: CAIRLTDLNTEAFF

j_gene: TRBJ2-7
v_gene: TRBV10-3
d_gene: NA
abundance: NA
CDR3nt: TGTGCCATCAGTGTGGAGGAGAACTACGAGCAGTACTTC
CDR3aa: CAISVEENYEQYF

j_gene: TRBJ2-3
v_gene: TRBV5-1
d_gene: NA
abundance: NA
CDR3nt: TGCGCCAGCACCGTAGCGGCTAGCACAGATACGCAGTATTTT
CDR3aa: CASTVAASTDTQYF

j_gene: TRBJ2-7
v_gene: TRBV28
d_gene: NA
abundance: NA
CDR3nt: TGTGCCAGCAGTCCCTCGACTCTACATGGATACGAGCAGTACTTC
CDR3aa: CASSPSTLHGYEQYF

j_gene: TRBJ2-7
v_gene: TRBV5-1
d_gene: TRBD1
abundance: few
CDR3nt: TGCGCCAGCAGCCCCGGGACAGGGAGCTACGAGCAGTACTTC
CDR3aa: CASSPGTGSYEQYF

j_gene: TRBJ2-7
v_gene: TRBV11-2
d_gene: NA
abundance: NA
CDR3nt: TGTGCCAGCAGCTCCCCCAGGGGCGCGTACGAGCAGTACTTC
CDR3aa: CASSSPRGAYEQYF

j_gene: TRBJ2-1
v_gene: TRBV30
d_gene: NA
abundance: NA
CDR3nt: TGTGCCTGGAGTCCACGGGACTTCTCCTACAATGAGCAGTTCTTC
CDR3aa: CAWSPRDFSYNEQFF

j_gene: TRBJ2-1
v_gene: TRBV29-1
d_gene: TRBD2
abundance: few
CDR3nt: TGCAGCGTGGGGACTAGCGGGACCAATGAGCAGTTCTTC
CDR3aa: CSVGTSGTNEQFF

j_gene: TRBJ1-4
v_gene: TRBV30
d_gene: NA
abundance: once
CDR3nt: TGTGCCTGGTCTCCAGGGGCCGCTAATGAAAAACTGTTTTTT
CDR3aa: CAWSPGAANEKLFF

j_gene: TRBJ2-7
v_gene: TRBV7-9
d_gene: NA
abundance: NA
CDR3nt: TGTGCCAGCAGCCCTAGACAGGACTCCTACGAGCAGTACTTC
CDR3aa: CASSPRQDSYEQYF

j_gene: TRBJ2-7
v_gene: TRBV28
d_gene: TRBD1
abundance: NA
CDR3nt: TGTGCCAGCAGTCAACCGACAGGGGGCAGGTACGAGCAGTACTTC
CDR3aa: CASSQPTGGRYEQYF

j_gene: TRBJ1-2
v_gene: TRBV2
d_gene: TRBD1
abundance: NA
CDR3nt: TGTGCCAGCAGCGGCAGGGGGCGCGACCATGGCTACACCTTC
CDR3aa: CASSGRGRDHGYTF

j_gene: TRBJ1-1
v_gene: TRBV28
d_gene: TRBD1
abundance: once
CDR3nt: TGTGCCAGCGGCTCAGGGGGCTTGAACACTGAAGCTTTCTTT
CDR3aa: CASGSGGLNTEAFF

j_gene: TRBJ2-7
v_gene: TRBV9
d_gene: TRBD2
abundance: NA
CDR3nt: TGTGCCAGCAGCGTAACTAGCGACTCCTACGAGCAGTACTTC
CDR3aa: CASSVTSDSYEQYF

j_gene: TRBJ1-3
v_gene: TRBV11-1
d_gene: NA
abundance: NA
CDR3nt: TGTGCCAGCAGCCGACAATTACAGAGCTCTGGAAACACCATATATTTT
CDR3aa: CASSRQLQSSGNTIYF

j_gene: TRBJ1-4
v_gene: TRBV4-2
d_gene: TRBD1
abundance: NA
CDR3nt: TGTGCCAGCAGCCAAGACCAGCTGACAGGGCTTTATGAAAAACTGTTTTTT
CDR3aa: CASSQDQLTGLYEKLFF

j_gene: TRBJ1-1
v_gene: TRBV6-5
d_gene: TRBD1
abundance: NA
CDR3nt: TGTGCCAGCAGCTTAACAGGGGGTACTGAAGCTTTCTTT
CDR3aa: CASSLTGGTEAFF

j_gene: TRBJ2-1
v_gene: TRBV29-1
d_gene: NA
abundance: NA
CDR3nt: TGCAGCGTGGAATCTAGCGCGATAACCTACAATGAGCAGTTCTTC
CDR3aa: CSVESSAITYNEQFF

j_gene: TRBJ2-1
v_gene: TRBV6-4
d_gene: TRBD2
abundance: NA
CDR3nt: TGTGCCAGGGGGACTAGCGGGAGATACAATGAGCAGTTCTTC
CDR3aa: CARGTSGRYNEQFF

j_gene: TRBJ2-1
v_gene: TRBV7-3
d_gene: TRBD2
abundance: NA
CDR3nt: TGTGCCAGCAGCTTAAGGGCGGCGGGAGTCTACAATGAGCAGTTCTTC
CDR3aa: CASSLRAAGVYNEQFF

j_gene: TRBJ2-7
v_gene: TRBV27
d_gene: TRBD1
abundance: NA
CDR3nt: TGTGCCAGCAGTTTATTCGCGACCGGACAGGACTACGAGCAGTACTTC
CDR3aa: CASSLFATGQDYEQYF

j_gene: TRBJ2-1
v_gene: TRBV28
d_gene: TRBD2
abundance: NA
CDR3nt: TGTGCCAGCAGTCAATCTTCTGCTAGCGGGAGGTCGGAGCAGTTCTTC
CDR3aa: CASSQSSASGRSEQFF

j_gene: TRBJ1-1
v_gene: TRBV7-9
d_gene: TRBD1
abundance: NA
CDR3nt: TGTGCCAGCAGCCTGGACAGGATGAACACTGAAGCTTTCTTT
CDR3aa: CASSLDRMNTEAFF

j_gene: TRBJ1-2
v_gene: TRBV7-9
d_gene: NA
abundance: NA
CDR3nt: TGTGCCAGCAGCTTAGACAGGAGCTATGGCTACACCTTC
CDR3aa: CASSLDRSYGYTF

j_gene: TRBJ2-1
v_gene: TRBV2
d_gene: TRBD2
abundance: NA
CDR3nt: TGTGCCAGCAGTGGTGGGCGGGAGAGCTACAATGAGCAGTTCTTC
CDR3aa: CASSGGRESYNEQFF

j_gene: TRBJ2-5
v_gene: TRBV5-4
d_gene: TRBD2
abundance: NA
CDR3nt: TGTGCCAGCAGCTTGGCCCTGGCTAGCGGGCTCGAGACCCAGTACTTC
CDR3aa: CASSLALASGLETQYF

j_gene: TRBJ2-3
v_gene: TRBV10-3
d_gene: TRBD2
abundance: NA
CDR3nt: TGTGCCATTGGACTAGCGGATACGCAGTATTTT
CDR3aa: CAIGLADTQYF

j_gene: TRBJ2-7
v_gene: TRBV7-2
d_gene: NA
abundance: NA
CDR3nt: TGTGCCAGCAGCCTTTCTGGGACTCCCTCCTACGAGCAGTACTTC
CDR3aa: CASSLSGTPSYEQYF

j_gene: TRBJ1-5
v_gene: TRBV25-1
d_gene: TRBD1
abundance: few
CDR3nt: TGTGCCAGCAGTGAGACAGGGGGCCCCACCCCCAGTCAGCCCCAGCATTTT
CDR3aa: CASSETGGPTPSQPQHF

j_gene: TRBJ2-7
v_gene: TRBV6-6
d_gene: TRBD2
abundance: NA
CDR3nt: TGTGCCAGCAGCCTCGGACTAGCGGGGGGACTGTACTTC
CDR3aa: CASSLGLAGGLYF

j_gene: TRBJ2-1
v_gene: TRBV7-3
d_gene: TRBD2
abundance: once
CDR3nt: TGTGCCAGCAGCTTAAGTCTAGCGGAGCTCAATGAGCAGTTCTTC
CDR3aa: CASSLSLAELNEQFF

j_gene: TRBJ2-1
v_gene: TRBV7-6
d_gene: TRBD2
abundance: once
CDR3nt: TGTGCCAGCAGCTCGATACCGGGACTAGCGGGAGGTCAGTTCTTC
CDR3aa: CASSSIPGLAGGQFF

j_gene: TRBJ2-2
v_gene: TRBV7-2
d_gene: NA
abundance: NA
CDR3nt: TGTGCCAGCAGGGCGGGCCGGGGCACCGGGGAGCTGTTTTTT
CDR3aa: CASRAGRGTGELFF

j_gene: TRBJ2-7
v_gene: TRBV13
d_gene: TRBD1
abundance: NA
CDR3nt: TGTGCCAGCAGCTACCTACAGGGGGCGGCCTTCTTC
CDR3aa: CASSYLQGAAFF

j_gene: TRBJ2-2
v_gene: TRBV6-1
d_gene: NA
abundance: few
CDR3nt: TGTGCCAGCAGTGAAATCCTAGCTTACGGGGAGCTGTTTTTT
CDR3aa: CASSEILAYGELFF

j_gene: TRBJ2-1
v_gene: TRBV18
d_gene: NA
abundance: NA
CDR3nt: TGTGCCAGCTCTCCCCGGTGGGGCAGTTCCTACAATGAGCAGTTCTTC
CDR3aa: CASSPRWGSSYNEQFF

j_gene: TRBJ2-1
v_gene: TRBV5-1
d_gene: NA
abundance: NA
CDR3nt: TGCGCCAGCAGCTTGGTGCGGTACAAATACAATGAGCAGTTCTTC
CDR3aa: CASSLVRYKYNEQFF

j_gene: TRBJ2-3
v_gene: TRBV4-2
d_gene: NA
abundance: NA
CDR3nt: TGTGCCAGCAGCCAAGATTTCCGTGGCACAGATACGCAGTATTTT
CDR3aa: CASSQDFRGTDTQYF

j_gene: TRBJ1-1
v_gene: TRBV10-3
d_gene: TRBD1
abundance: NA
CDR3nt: TGTGCCATCAGTGACAACCAGGGGGGCGAAGCTTTCTTT
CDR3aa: CAISDNQGGEAFF

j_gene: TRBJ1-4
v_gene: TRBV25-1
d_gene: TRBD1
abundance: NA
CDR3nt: TGTGCCAGCAGTCATCCAGGGACAGGGTTAAATGAAAAACTGTTTTTT
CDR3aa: CASSHPGTGLNEKLFF